This TCR beta chain was captured in a study of cytomegalovirus exposure and HLA in healthy donors. Broader study findings: When a later analysis was performed, an Asian-associated ancestry cluster reportedly had fewer N-insertions than the roughly 730-donor mean. Per published reports, the classifier diagnosed cytomegalovirus status with high specificity and sensitivity.

Primers included in the PCR were 60 Vbeta and 13 Jbeta primers. Assay used: immunoSEQ multiplex PCR; TCRdb lists only in-frame clones, some missing. The sample shows roughly 110,000 clones, approximately 67% of them seen only once. Notes on this clone: Its cognate antigen is unknown.

The sequencing input was PBMCs. This clonotype originated in a man aged 18 to 29 in good health and CMV-seropositive.

The CDR3 bases are TGTGCCAGCACCGCACAGGGAAGGTTGAGTTATGGCTACACCTTC. It is translated as CASTAQGRLSYGYTF. This sequence joins TRBV6-5 and TRBJ1-2; possibly TRBD1 for D (6 bases). V lost 7 bases to trimming and J lost 5 bases, with 20 bases between them. Germline assignment: CDR1 MNHEY and CDR2 SVGAGI. The CDR3 has 15 amino acids.